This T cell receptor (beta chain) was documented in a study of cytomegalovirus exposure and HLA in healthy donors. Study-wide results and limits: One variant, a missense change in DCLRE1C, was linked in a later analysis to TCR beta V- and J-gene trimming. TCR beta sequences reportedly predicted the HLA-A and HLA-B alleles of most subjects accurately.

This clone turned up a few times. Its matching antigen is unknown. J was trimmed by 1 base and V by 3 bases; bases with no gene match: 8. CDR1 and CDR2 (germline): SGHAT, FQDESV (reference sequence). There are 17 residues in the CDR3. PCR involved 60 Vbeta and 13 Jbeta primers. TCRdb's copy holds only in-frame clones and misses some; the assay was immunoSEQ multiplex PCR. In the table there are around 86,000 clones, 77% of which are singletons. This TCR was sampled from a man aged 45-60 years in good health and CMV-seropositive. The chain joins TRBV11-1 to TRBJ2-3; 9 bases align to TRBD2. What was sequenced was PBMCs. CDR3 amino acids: CASSFALAGPGTDTQYF. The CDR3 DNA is TGTGCCAGCAGCTTCGCCCTAGCGGGACCTGGCACAGATACGCAGTATTTT.